The 11 T cell receptor beta chains in this list originate from one sample, sequenced in a study of T cells after posttransplantation cyclophosphamide (dated by TCRdb to about 2016). Libraries were made using the immunoSEQ multiplex PCR assay. The table comes from immuneACCESS by way of TCRdb, which keeps in-frame sequences with V and J called. Part of the clones is missing from these tables; in studies checked, under half for an unresolved V gene and the rest for unknown reasons. The sample table records 45,000 to 60,000 clones; roughly 93% of these occur just once. In total, the top ten clones hold less than 3.5% of the sample. The material sequenced was PBMCs. The source is a woman between 50 and 59 years old in good health and a related stem cell transplant donor.

This chain's CDR3 is CASRLEDTGELFF. CDR3 DNA sequence: TGCGCCAGCAGACTAGAGGACACCGGGGAGCTGTTTTTT. The chain employs TRBV10-1 and TRBJ2-2; possibly TRBD2 for D (5 bases). With 6 bases removed from V and 3 bases from J, the gap between germline ends came to 8 bases. This CDR3 spans 13 amino acids. CDR1 and CDR2 (germline): WNHNN, SYGVQD (reference sequence).

The chain recombines TRBV10-3 with TRBJ2-3; 12 positions agree with TRBD2. The CDR3 is 15 amino acids. The ends lost 11 bases at V and 3 bases at J; junction bases unmatched: 9. Looked up from germline, CDR1 is ENHRY and CDR2 is SYGVKD. CDR3 loop: CASIDLAGGTDTQYF. The CDR3 DNA follows: TGTGCCTCCATTGACCTAGCGGGAGGGACAGATACGCAGTATTTT.

This chain joins TRBV28 and TRBJ1-5, with D possibly being TRBD1 (6 bases). Germline assignment: CDR1 MDHEN and CDR2 SYDVKM. The CDR3 length is 12 residues. V lost 6 bases, J lost 4 bases, and 7 bases lay in between. The CDR3 DNA reads as TGTGCCAGCAGGGGGGCGAATCAGCCCCAGCATTTT. Amino acid sequence: CASRGANQPQHF.

The chain combines TRBV5-1 with TRBJ1-1; D gene ambiguous. Germline CDR1 and CDR2: SGHRS and YFSETQ. CDR3 length: 15 residues. Deletions cut 5 bases from V and 1 base from J, with 15 bases between. CDR3 in DNA: TGCGCCAGCAGTCTTGGGCGGGCTTCGAACACTGAAGCTTTCTTT. As protein: CASSLGRASNTEAFF.

The chain uses TRBV19 and TRBJ2-5, with D unresolved. Trimming shortened V by 3 bases and J by 4 bases, and 6 bases separated the two germline ends. The germline V gene encodes CDR1 LNHDA and CDR2 SQIVND (reference sequence). The CDR3 totals 12 residues. The CDR3 reads CASSMIGETQYF. The DNA of the CDR3 is TGTGCCAGTAGTATGATCGGAGAGACCCAGTACTTC.

The V call is TRBV28, the J call TRBJ1-1, with TRBD1 as a possible D gene (5 bases). In germline, CDR1 is MDHEN, CDR2 SYDVKM. V lost 11 bases, J lost 4 bases, and 17 bases lay in between. CDR3 size: 13 residues. The CDR3, as DNA: TGTGCCCTCGGGGGGTTTGGGGGCACTGAAGCTTTCTTT. It yields the protein CALGGFGGTEAFF.

This rearrangement joins TRBV25-1 to TRBJ2-7; TRBD2 aligns across 13 bases. Germline V gene lookup returns CDR1 MGHDK and CDR2 SYGVNS. The ends lost 6 bases at V and 5 bases at J; junction bases unmatched: 7. CDR3 size: 15 residues. The CDR3 loop is CASSRTSGGTDEQYF. In nucleotides, the CDR3 is TGTGCCAGCAGCCGGACTAGCGGGGGAACGGACGAGCAGTACTTC.

The V and J genes are TRBV25-1 and TRBJ2-1; perhaps TRBD2 as D (5 bases). V lost 0 bases and J 10 bases, leaving 16 bases between the germline ends. The CDR3 is 15 amino acids. The V gene's germline CDR1 is MGHDK and CDR2 SYGVNS. The CDR3 coding sequence is TGTGCCAGCAGTGAATATAAAGCGGCCCCCAGGGAGCAGTTCTTC. Its translation is CASSEYKAAPREQFF.

The V call is TRBV6-5, the J call TRBJ1-1; 7 bases map to TRBD1. CDR3 length equals 14 residues. Germline lookup yields CDR1 MNHEY and CDR2 SVGAGI. The V and J ends lost 6 bases and 3 bases, in that order; junction bases with no gene match: 7. The CDR3 DNA is TGTGCCAGCAGATACAGGGGTAGGGACACTGAAGCTTTCTTT. It encodes CASRYRGRDTEAFF.

The J gene is TRBJ2-2, the V gene TRBV10-1; 7 nucleotides align to TRBD2. J lost 5 bases, V lost 4 bases, and 7 bases had no gene match. Germline V gene data show CDR1 as WNHNN and CDR2 as SYGVQD (reference sequence). This CDR3 region has 15 residues. Written as DNA, the CDR3 is TGCGCCAGCAGTGGGGAGCGGGAAAGTACCGGGGAGCTGTTTTTT. Its protein is CASSGERESTGELFF.

The chain is built from TRBV28 and TRBJ1-1; 7 bases agree with TRBD1. The CDR3 extends over 14 amino acids. Germline V gene sequence: CDR1 MDHEN, CDR2 SYDVKM. Trimming took 4 bases from V and 3 from J; bases not matched to a gene: 5. For the CDR3, the DNA is TGTGCCAGCAGTTCCGCCGACAGGGACACTGAAGCTTTCTTT. Translation gives CASSSADRDTEAFF.